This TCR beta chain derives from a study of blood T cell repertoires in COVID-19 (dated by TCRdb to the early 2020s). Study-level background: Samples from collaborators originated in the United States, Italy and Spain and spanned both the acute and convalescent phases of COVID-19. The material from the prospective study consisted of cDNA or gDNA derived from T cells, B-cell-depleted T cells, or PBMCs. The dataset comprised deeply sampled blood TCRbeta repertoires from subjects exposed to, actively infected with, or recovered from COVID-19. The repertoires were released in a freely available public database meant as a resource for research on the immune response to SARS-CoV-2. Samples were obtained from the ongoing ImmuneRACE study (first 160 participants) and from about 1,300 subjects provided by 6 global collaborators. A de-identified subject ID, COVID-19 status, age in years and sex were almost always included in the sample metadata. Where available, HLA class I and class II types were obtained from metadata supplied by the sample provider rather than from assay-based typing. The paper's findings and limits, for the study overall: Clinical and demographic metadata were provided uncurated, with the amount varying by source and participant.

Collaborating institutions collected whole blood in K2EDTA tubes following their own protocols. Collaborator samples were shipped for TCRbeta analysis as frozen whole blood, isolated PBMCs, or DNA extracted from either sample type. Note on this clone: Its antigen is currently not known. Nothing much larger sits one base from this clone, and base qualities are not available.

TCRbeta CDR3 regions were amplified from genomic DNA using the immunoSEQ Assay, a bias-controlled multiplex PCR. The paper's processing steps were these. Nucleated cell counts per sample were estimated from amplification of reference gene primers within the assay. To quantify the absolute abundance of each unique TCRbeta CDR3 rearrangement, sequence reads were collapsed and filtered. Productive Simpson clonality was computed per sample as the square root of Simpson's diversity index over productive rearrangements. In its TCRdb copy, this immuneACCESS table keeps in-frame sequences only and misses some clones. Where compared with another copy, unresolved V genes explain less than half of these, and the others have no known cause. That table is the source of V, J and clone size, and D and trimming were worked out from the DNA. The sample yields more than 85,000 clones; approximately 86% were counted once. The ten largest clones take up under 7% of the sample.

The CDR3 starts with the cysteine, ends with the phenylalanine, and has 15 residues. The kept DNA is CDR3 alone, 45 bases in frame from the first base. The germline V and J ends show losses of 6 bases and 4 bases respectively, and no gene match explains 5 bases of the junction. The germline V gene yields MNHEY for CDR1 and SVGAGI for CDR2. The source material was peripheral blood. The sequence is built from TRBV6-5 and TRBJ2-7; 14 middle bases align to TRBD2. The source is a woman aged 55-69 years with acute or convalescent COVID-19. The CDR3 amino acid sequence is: CASRGTSGSTYEQYF. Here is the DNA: TGTGCCAGCAGGGGGACTAGCGGGAGTACTTACGAGCAGTACTTC.